These 22 T cell receptor beta chains were sequenced from one sample in a study of T cells in Graves' hyperthyroidism and ophthalmopathy. RNA transcripts yielded amplified TCR beta CDR3 regions. The primer set for the first-round RT-PCR of the TCR CDR3 was HTBI. Each CDR3 protein is one row after TCRdb ran MiXCR on the multiplex PCR reads. The sample carries more than 75,000 distinct CDR3 sequences, under 65% recorded once. What was sequenced was blood. Source of these receptors: a woman between 40 and 55 years old with Graves' hyperthyroidism.

In DNA form, the CDR3 reads TGTGCCAGCAGTTATGACTTGGGGGGCTACTATAATTCACCCCTCCACTTT. This sequence encodes CASSYDLGGYYNSPLHF. V and J are TRBV9 and TRBJ1-6; perhaps TRBD1 as D (6 bases). The CDR3 is made up of 17 amino acids. The germline V gene has CDR1 SGDLS and CDR2 YYNGEE. With 5 bases removed from V and 3 bases from J, the gap between germline ends came to 18 bases.

The chain couples TRBV19 to TRBJ1-2; D possibly corresponds to TRBD1 (5 bases). V gave up 5 bases and J gave up 5 bases, with 15 bases separating them. This CDR3 contains 14 residues. CDR1 and CDR2 from the germline V gene are LNHDA and SQIVND (reference sequence). CDR3 DNA sequence: TGTGCCAGTAGTTTTGGGGACCGGGCGTATGGCTACACCTTC. Translation: CASSFGDRAYGYTF.

At least ten counts were recorded for this clonotype. V and J are TRBV19 and TRBJ1-1, with 7 bases aligning to TRBD1. The CDR3 is made up of 15 amino acids. After removal of 2 bases from V and 5 bases from J, the junction contained 8 bases not matched to a gene. CDR1 and CDR2 from the germline V gene are LNHDA and SQIVND (reference sequence). CDR3 nucleotide sequence: TGTGCCAGTAGTATATCCCTGACAGGGAGGACTGAAGCTTTCTTT. This codes for CASSISLTGRTEAFF.

CDR3: CSAAGAAQYF. The CDR3 region has the DNA TGCAGCGCCGCGGGGGCTGCCCAGTACTTC. The chain combines TRBV29-1 with TRBJ2-5; D is possibly TRBD2 (7 bases). The V gene's germline CDR1 is SQVTM and CDR2 ANQGSEA. The CDR3 extends over 10 amino acids. V dropped 7 bases and J dropped 9 bases, with 12 bases sitting between them.

The chain carries TRBV29-1 and TRBJ2-3, with D uncertain. Germline-derived CDR1 and CDR2 are SQVTM and ANQGSEA. The CDR3 is 12 amino acids. The ends were cut back, 4 bases at V and 4 bases at J, with 9 bases in the middle. CDR3 nucleotides: TGCAGCGTTGGCGCGAGCGCAGATACGCAGTATTTT. This sequence encodes CSVGASADTQYF.

This clonotype has at least ten counts. The chain combines TRBV2 with TRBJ2-5, with 13 bases aligning to TRBD2. V trimming: 6 bases; J trimming: 5 bases; junction bases outside the gene matches: 6. CDR1 and CDR2 from the germline V gene are SNHLY and FYNNEI. The CDR3 runs to 15 residues. The CDR3 spells CASRKTSGGGETQYF. The CDR3 DNA follows: TGTGCCAGCAGAAAAACTAGCGGGGGGGGGGAGACCCAGTACTTC.

This rearrangement joins TRBV20-1 to TRBJ1-1; the D gene is possibly TRBD1 (5 bases). V lost 3 bases and J 4 bases, leaving 12 bases between the germline ends. Per germline, CDR1 DFQATT and CDR2 SNEGSKA (reference sequence). The CDR3 length is 13 residues. CDR3 in amino acids: CSARKRGGTEAFF. DNA for the CDR3: TGCAGTGCTAGGAAAAGGGGAGGCACTGAAGCTTTCTTT.

This clonotype showed up many times. The rearrangement links TRBV2 to TRBJ1-6, with D perhaps matching TRBD1 (5 bases). V lost 1 base, J lost 2 bases, and 9 bases lay in between. Per germline, CDR1 SNHLY and CDR2 FYNNEI. This CDR3 comprises 16 residues. This CDR3 is CASSEGGDAYNSPLHF. The CDR3 DNA follows: TGTGCCAGCAGTGAAGGGGGGGACGCCTATAATTCACCCCTCCACTTT. Together with reference TRBV2 and TRBJ1-6, the CDR3 gives the full variable domain: EPEVTQTPSHQVTQMGQEVILRCVPISNHLYFYWYRQILGQKVEFLVSFYNNEISEKSEIFDDQFSVERPDGSNFTLKIRSTKLEDSAMYFCASSEGGDAYNSPLHFGNGTRLTVT.

The table lists this clonotype with a count of one. The genes are TRBV20-1 and TRBJ2-5; 14 bases line up with TRBD2. The CDR3 loop spans 16 amino acids. CDR1 DFQATT and CDR2 SNEGSKA come from the germline V gene (reference sequence). V lost 3 bases, J lost 3 bases, and 6 bases stayed unmatched. CDR3 nucleotides: TGCAGTGCTAGTGCCCTGACTAGCGGGAGGGAAGAGACCCAGTACTTC. Its protein is CSASALTSGREETQYF.

The chain couples TRBV5-1 to TRBJ1-2; weak D call: TRBD1 (6 bases). Germline V gene lookup returns CDR1 SGHRS and CDR2 YFSETQ. Trimming removed 4 bases at V and 1 base at J, with 17 bases between. This CDR3 contains 16 residues. The CDR3 DNA follows: TGCGCCAGCAGCAACAGGGACCGATTGTTTAACTATGGCTACACCTTC. Translating it yields CASSNRDRLFNYGYTF. The full variable domain, rest sourced from reference TRBV5-1 and TRBJ1-2, is KAGVTQTPRYLIKTRGQQVTLSCSPISGHRSVSWYQQTPGQGLQFLFEYFSETQRNKGNFPGRFSGRQFSNSRSEMNVSTLELGDSALYLCASSNRDRLFNYGYTFGSGTRLTVV.

V gene TRBV7-2 combines with J gene TRBJ2-5; D is perhaps TRBD1 or TRBD2 (7 bases each). With 2 bases removed from V and 7 bases from J, the gap between germline ends came to 23 bases. CDR1 and CDR2 from the germline V gene are SGHTA and FQGNSA. The length of the CDR3 is 17 residues. The CDR3 reads CASSLTVAGTASGTQYF. DNA for the CDR3: TGTGCCAGCAGCTTAACAGTCGCCGGGACAGCTAGCGGGACCCAGTACTTC.

This clonotype was observed many times. The chain joins TRBV2 to TRBJ1-3, with D uncertain. The V gene's germline CDR1 is SNHLY and CDR2 FYNNEI. The CDR3 has 16 amino acids. V dropped 0 bases and J dropped 1 base, with 10 bases sitting between them. The CDR3 loop is CASSEALPGSGNTIYF. The DNA for the CDR3 is TGTGCCAGCAGTGAAGCGCTGCCGGGTTCTGGAAACACCATATATTTT.

The rearrangement joins TRBV10-3 to TRBJ1-6; TRBD1 matches 8 bases. Germline trimming cut 10 bases from V and 10 bases from J; bases unmatched to any gene: 12. There are 14 residues in the CDR3. The V gene's germline CDR1 is ENHRY and CDR2 SYGVKD. The CDR3 sequence: CASSQDRAGSPLHF. The CDR3 DNA is TGTGCCAGCAGCCAGGACAGGGCCGGCTCACCCCTCCACTTT.

CDR3 nucleotides: TGCAGCGTGAGGACAGGGGGCGCGGGTGACGAGCAGTACTTC. Protein product: CSVRTGGAGDEQYF. The rearrangement links TRBV29-1 to TRBJ2-7; the match to TRBD1 covers 11 bases. CDR1 is SQVTM, CDR2 ANQGSEA, per germline. V lost 6 bases, J lost 5 bases, and 9 bases stayed unmatched. The CDR3 is 14 residues long.

Comment on this clonotype: A much larger clone differs from this one at a single base, so this may be a read error. The chain couples TRBV28 to TRBJ2-7; the D gene could be TRBD1 or TRBD2 (5 bases each). V lost 4 bases to trimming and J lost 4 bases, with 8 bases between them. The length of the CDR3 is 12 residues. Germline V gene lookup returns CDR1 MDHEN and CDR2 SYDVKM. The CDR3 DNA reads as TGTGCCAGCAGTTCGGGGCAATACGAGCAGTACTTC. This translates into CASSSGQYEQYF.

Concerning this clonotype: A much larger clone sits a single nucleotide away, making a read error possible. The chain employs TRBV7-2 and TRBJ1-2; D remains unclear. Germline V gives CDR1 SGHTA, CDR2 FQGNSA. The CDR3 has 12 amino acids. The V and J ends lost 5 bases and 4 bases respectively, with 8 bases between them. CDR3 sequence: CASSQTSYGYTF. The DNA of the CDR3 is TGTGCCAGCAGCCAGACAAGCTATGGCTACACCTTC.

This clonotype has only one observation. CDR3 DNA sequence: TGCAGTGCTAGAGTACAGGCAGGGACTGGGGCCAACGTCCTGACTTTC. It codes for CSARVQAGTGANVLTF. The chain employs TRBV20-1 and TRBJ2-6, with D possibly being TRBD1 (5 bases). The CDR3 spans 16 residues. The V and J ends lost 1 base and 2 bases respectively, with 12 bases between them. Germline-derived CDR1 and CDR2 are DFQATT and SNEGSKA (reference sequence).

The rearrangement links TRBV7-9 to TRBJ1-2, with 7 positions matching TRBD1. V shed 5 bases, J shed 8 bases, and the junction held 14 bases outside the gene matches. CDR1 is SEHNR, CDR2 FQNEAQ, per germline (reference sequence). CDR3 size: 15 residues. CDR3 sequence (DNA): TGTGCCAGCAGCCCCTCCCCGACAGGGTCTGTCGGCTACACCTTC. This codes for CASSPSPTGSVGYTF. The full variable domain, in which reference TRBV7-9 and TRBJ1-2 provide the parts outside the CDR3, is DTGVSQNPRHKITKRGQNVTFRCDPISEHNRLYWYRQTLGQGPEFLTYFQNEAQLEKSRLLSDRFSAERPKGSFSTLEIQRTEQGDSAMYLCASSPSPTGSVGYTFGSGTRLTVV.

The CDR3 bases are TGCAGTGCCGAAAGGGGGACTAGCGGGAGAAATGAGCAGTTCTTC. Its protein is CSAERGTSGRNEQFF. V gene TRBV20-1 combines with J gene TRBJ2-1, with 14 positions matching TRBD2. Losses at the gene ends were 6 bases for V and 7 bases for J; bases not matched to a gene: 8. Looked up from germline, CDR1 is DFQATT and CDR2 is SNEGSKA (reference sequence). This CDR3 spans 15 amino acids.

As to this clonotype: A clone one base away is much larger, so this may be a read error. Since the CDR3 does not end with the conserved phenylalanine or tryptophan, this likely comes from a read error. The chain couples TRBV20-1 to TRBJ1-1; a possible D gene is TRBD1 (6 bases). Trimming removed 1 base at V and 3 bases at J, with 18 bases between. The CDR3 contains 16 residues. Germline V gives CDR1 DFQATT, CDR2 SNEGSKA (reference sequence). Written as DNA, the CDR3 is TGCAGTGCTAGAGGAATCCATCGGGGGGCGGACACTGAAGCTTTCTCT. Translating it yields CSARGIHRGADTEAFS.

This chain uses TRBV29-1 with TRBJ1-1; 9 bases line up with TRBD1. This CDR3 spans 12 amino acids. Germline CDR1 SQVTM, CDR2 ANQGSEA. J gave up 5 bases and V 6 bases, and 4 bases lay outside the gene matches. CDR3 nucleotides: TGCAGCGTGCCGGGACAGGGAACTGAAGCTTTCTTT. The encoded protein is CSVPGQGTEAFF.

By sample fraction, this clonotype is medium-sized. The chain is built from TRBV29-1 and TRBJ2-6; D perhaps matches TRBD2 (6 bases). Trimming cost V 2 bases and J 4 bases, with 15 bases left between them. Per germline, CDR1 SQVTM and CDR2 ANQGSEA. The CDR3 is made up of 16 amino acids. The CDR3 bases are TGCAGCGTTGAATTTTTTGGTCGGGGGGGGGCCAACGTCCTGACTTTC. Protein sequence: CSVEFFGRGGANVLTF. The full variable domain, completed using reference TRBV29-1 and TRBJ2-6, is SAVISQKPSRDICQRGTSLTIQCQVDSQVTMMFWYRQQPGQSLTLIATANQGSEATYESGFVIDKFPISRPNLTFSTLTVSNMSPEDSSIYLCSVEFFGRGGANVLTFGAGSRLTVL.